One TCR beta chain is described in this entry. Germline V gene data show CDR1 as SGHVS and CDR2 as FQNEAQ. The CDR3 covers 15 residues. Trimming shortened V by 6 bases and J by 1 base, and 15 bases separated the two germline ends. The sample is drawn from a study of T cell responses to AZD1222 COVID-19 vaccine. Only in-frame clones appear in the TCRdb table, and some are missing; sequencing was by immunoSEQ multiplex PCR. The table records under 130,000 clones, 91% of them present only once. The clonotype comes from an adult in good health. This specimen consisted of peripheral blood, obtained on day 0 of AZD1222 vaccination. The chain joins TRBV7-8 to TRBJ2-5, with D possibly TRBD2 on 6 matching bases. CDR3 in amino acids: CASRFRSGLQETQYF. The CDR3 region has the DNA TGTGCCAGCAGATTTAGGTCGGGACTCCAAGAGACCCAGTACTTC.